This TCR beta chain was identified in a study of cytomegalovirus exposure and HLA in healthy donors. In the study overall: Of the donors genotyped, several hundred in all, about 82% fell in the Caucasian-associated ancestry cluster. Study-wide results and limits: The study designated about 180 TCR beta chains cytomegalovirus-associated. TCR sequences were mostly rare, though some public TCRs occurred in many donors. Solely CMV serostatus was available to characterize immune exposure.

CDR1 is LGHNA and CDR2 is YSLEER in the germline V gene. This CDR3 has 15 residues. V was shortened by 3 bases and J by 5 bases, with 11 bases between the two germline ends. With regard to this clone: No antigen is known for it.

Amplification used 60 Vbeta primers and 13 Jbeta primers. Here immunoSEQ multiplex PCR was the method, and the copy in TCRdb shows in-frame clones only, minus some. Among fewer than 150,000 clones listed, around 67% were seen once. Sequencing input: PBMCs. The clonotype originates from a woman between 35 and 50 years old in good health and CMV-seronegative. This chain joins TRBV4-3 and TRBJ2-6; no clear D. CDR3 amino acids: CASSQSPGRANVLTF. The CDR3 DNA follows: TGCGCCAGCAGCCAGTCCCCAGGTAGGGCCAACGTCCTGACTTTC.